Reported below is one T cell receptor beta chain. This sample is part of a study of T cell responses to AZD1222 COVID-19 vaccine. The data were produced by immunoSEQ multiplex PCR, yet TCRdb's version contains in-frame clones alone and is incomplete. In the table there are fewer than 200,000 clones, around 94% of which are singletons. This CDR3 has 14 residues. Germline CDR1 DFQATT, CDR2 SNEGSKA (reference sequence). J was trimmed by 7 bases and V by 3 bases; bases with no gene match: 6. The chain carries TRBV20-1 and TRBJ2-3; 11 nucleotides align to TRBD2. The material sequenced was peripheral blood, taken on day 0 of AZD1222 vaccination. This sequence was found in an adult in good health. The CDR3: CSASGSGGGNTQYF. The CDR3 DNA reads as TGCAGTGCTAGTGGTAGCGGGGGGGGAAATACGCAGTATTTT.